The 15 T cell receptor beta chains presented below share a single source sample, sequenced in a study of T cells after yellow fever vaccination. One entry per CDR3 protein results from TCRdb running MiXCR on the 5' RACE reads. The sample yields about 340,000 distinct CDR3 sequences, 3% to 4.5% seen once. The sequences come from PBMCs, collected 5 days after the yellow fever booster vaccination. The receptors were sampled from a man aged 18 to 35 who received the YFV17D yellow fever vaccine.

This clonotype was found many times. The chain employs TRBV15 and TRBJ1-5; D is unclear. Trimming took 5 bases from V and 4 from J, leaving 21 bases between them. The CDR3 has 17 amino acids. Germline CDR1 reads LNHNV; CDR2 reads YYDKDF (reference sequence). CDR3 DNA sequence: TGTGCCACCAGCTTTCCGACTGGACTAAGTGGGAATCAGCCCCAGCATTTT. Amino acid sequence: CATSFPTGLSGNQPQHF.

This clonotype was seen more than once but under ten times. The chain combines TRBV5-1 with TRBJ1-2; D is unclear. The germline CDR1 and CDR2 sequences are SGHRS and YFSETQ. This CDR3 region has 14 residues. V dropped 0 bases and J dropped 0 bases, with 6 bases sitting between them. The CDR3: CASSLDTPNYGYTF. In DNA form, the CDR3 reads TGCGCCAGCAGCTTGGATACCCCTAACTATGGCTACACCTTC.

This clonotype has just a few counts. This chain joins TRBV7-8 and TRBJ1-1; unclear D gene. Germline V gives CDR1 SGHVS, CDR2 FQNEAQ. The CDR3 runs 14 residues. Trimming removed 5 bases from V and 1 base from J, with 11 bases in between. CDR3 nucleotide sequence: TGTGCCAGCAGCCTTTTAATAGGGAACACTGAAGCTTTCTTT. It encodes CASSLLIGNTEAFF.

This clonotype showed up just a few times. The chain is built from TRBV23-1 and TRBJ2-7, with D unclear. TRBV23-1 is annotated as an ORF whose role is uncertain. The CDR3 covers 15 residues. The ends were cut back, 6 bases at V and 3 bases at J, with 18 bases in the middle. CDR3 sequence reads: CASRPDTPHCYEQYF. CDR3 bases: TGCGCCAGCAGGCCAGACACCCCTCATTGCTACGAGCAGTACTTC.

This clonotype was observed a handful of times. The chain employs TRBV12-3 or TRBV12-4 and TRBJ2-1; 8 positions agree with TRBD2. J was trimmed by 8 bases and V by 6 bases; bases with no gene match: 15. This CDR3 spans 16 amino acids. The CDR3 protein is CASSLGTRGGGDEQFF. The CDR3 DNA is TGTGCCAGCAGCCTGGGGACTAGAGGGGGGGGCGATGAGCAGTTCTTC.

This clonotype was seen at least ten times. The rearrangement links TRBV7-8 to TRBJ2-7, with D tentatively TRBD2 (6 bases). V dropped 3 bases and J dropped 1 base, with 10 bases sitting between them. Germline V gene lookup returns CDR1 SGHVS and CDR2 FQNEAQ. The CDR3 sequence is 14 residues long. Here the CDR3 DNA reads TGTGCCAGCAGCTTGGGAGGTCGATCCTACGAGCAGTACGTC. Its protein is CASSLGGRSYEQYV.

V is TRBV7-3 and J is TRBJ2-1; 7 bases align to TRBD2. The CDR3 is 16 residues long. V lost 2 bases and J lost 1; bases outside the gene matches: 5. Germline lookup yields CDR1 SGHTA and CDR2 FQGTGA. The CDR3 DNA sequence: TGTGCCAGCAGCTTACTATCGGGGGGATCCTACAATGAGCAGTTCTTC. Encoded protein: CASSLLSGGSYNEQFF.

This clonotype was found a few times. The J gene is TRBJ2-2, the V gene TRBV20-1; weak D call: TRBD2 (5 bases). V was trimmed by 6 bases and J by 8 bases, leaving 19 bases between them. This CDR3 region has 14 residues. The germline V gene has CDR1 DFQATT and CDR2 SNEGSKA (reference sequence). CDR3 sequence: CSALARASLGELFF. The CDR3 nucleotides are TGCAGTGCCCTAGCCAGAGCCTCTCTAGGGGAGCTGTTTTTT.

This clonotype was recorded a few times. This chain connects TRBV7-2 to TRBJ2-7; 9 bases match TRBD1. Germline CDR1 SGHTA, CDR2 FQGNSA. The CDR3 has 14 amino acids. The V gene end was trimmed by 3 bases and the J gene end by 2 bases; junction bases not matched to a gene: 2. The DNA of the CDR3 is TGTGCCAGCAGCTTTGACAGGGGGACCTACGAGCAGTACTTC. Protein product: CASSFDRGTYEQYF.

The chain has TRBV24-1 and TRBJ2-3; D may be TRBD2 (6 bases). Germline V lookup: CDR1 KGHDR, CDR2 SFDVKD. The CDR3 contains 17 residues. V lost 0 bases and J lost 0, with 12 bases in between. The CDR3 reads CATSDLRASDSTDTQYF. The CDR3 DNA sequence: TGTGCCACCAGTGATTTGAGAGCTAGCGATAGCACAGATACGCAGTATTTT.

This clonotype showed up many times. The chain employs TRBV4-3 and TRBJ2-2, with 11 bases that match TRBD2. Germline-derived CDR1 and CDR2 are LGHNA and YSLEER. The trim removed 0 bases at V and 4 bases at J, leaving 1 base unmatched. The CDR3 runs 16 residues. CDR3 in amino acids: CASSQDSGGVTGELFF. In nucleotides, the CDR3 is TGCGCCAGCAGCCAAGATAGCGGGGGGGTCACCGGGGAGCTGTTTTTT.

This clonotype was observed a few times. V and J are TRBV3-1 and TRBJ2-2, with 8 bases that match TRBD2. This CDR3 region has 16 residues. V shed 3 bases and J 3 bases; nucleotides not matched to a gene: 6. The germline V gene encodes CDR1 LGHDT and CDR2 YNNKEL (reference sequence). This chain's CDR3 is CASSHFGGGYTGELFF. Written as DNA, the CDR3 is TGTGCCAGCAGCCACTTCGGCGGGGGGTACACCGGGGAGCTGTTTTTT.

This clonotype has at least ten counts. This chain connects TRBV2 to TRBJ1-6; 8 nucleotides match TRBD1. Germline CDR1 is SNHLY and CDR2 is FYNNEI. This CDR3 comprises 15 residues. The V and J ends lost 4 bases and 15 bases, in that order; junction bases with no gene match: 14. The CDR3 sequence is CASSGLRQGARHLHF. CDR3 in DNA: TGTGCCAGCAGTGGGCTTCGGCAGGGGGCCCGACACCTCCACTTT.

The gene calls are TRBV6-1 and TRBJ1-4, with 8 bases that match TRBD1. Germline V gene sequence: CDR1 MNHNS, CDR2 SASEGT. The J segment lost 5 bases and the V segment lost 5 bases, leaving 4 bases of the junction unmatched. The CDR3 extends over 14 amino acids. The CDR3 loop is CASSRDRGNEKLFF. CDR3 DNA: TGTGCCAGCAGTAGAGACAGGGGAAATGAAAAACTGTTTTTT.

The gene calls are TRBV7-9 and TRBJ2-7; D is undetermined. The V gene lost 5 bases and the J gene lost 6 bases, with 11 bases spanning the gap. Germline values: CDR1 SEHNR, CDR2 FQNEAQ (reference sequence). This CDR3 is 12 amino acids long. CDR3 residues: CASSRSPGEQYF. Written as DNA, the CDR3 is TGTGCCAGCAGCAGATCGCCCGGCGAGCAGTACTTC.